The 27 T cell receptor beta chains given below trace back to one sample, sequenced in a study of T cells in women clearing cervical HPV infection. The assay was immunoSEQ multiplex PCR, and TCRdb's table has in-frame clones only and misses some. This repertoire includes tens of thousands of clones. The sequencing sample was made of blood buffy coat. The source is a woman between 18 and 70 years old with a cervical HPV16 infection that either progressed to CIN3+ or cleared (not recorded which).

Note on this clone: The sequenced fragment ends 3 residues before the CDR3 boundary, so the rest is inferred from the germline J gene. This chain uses TRBV19 with TRBJ2-1, with TRBD2 matching over 12 bases. The CDR3 length is 14 residues. Unmatched junction bases numbered 2, after V lost 8 bases and J lost 3 bases. Germline-derived CDR1 and CDR2 are LNHDA and SQIVND (reference sequence). CDR3 residues: CASGTSGYYNEQFF. CDR3 bases read: TGTGCCAGTGGGACTAGCGGGTACTACAATGAG.

Turning to this clone: Sequencing ends 3 residues short of the CDR3 end; the germline J gene provides the rest. This sequence joins TRBV20-1 and TRBJ2-1; 8 bases agree with TRBD2. Germline values: CDR1 DFQATT, CDR2 SNEGSKA (reference sequence). This CDR3 is 15 amino acids long. J gave up 2 bases and V 0 bases, and 3 bases lay outside the gene matches. This CDR3 reads CSAREAGVAYNEQFF. The CDR3 DNA, read in part, is TGCAGTGCTAGAGAAGCGGGAGTAGCCTACAATGAG.

Remarks on this clone: The read halts 3 residues ahead of the CDR3 end, with the missing end drawn from the germline J gene. The chain employs TRBV30 and TRBJ1-2, with no clear D. The germline V gene has CDR1 GTSNPN and CDR2 SVGIG (reference sequence). CDR3 length equals 12 residues. CDR3 DNA, as far as it was read: TGTGCCTGGAACTCCCGGCGGGGTACC. This gives the protein CAWNSRRGT. The full CDR3 protein reads CAWNSRRGTYTF.

CDR3 DNA (partial): TGTGCCAGCAGCCAATCGGGGGCTAGCGGGGGGAATGAG. It encodes CASSQSGASGGNE. The complete CDR3 sequence is CASSQSGASGGNEQFF. V is TRBV16 and J is TRBJ2-1; 11 nucleotides align to TRBD2. The read stops 3 residues short of the end of the CDR3; the missing end is completed from the germline J gene. Germline V gene sequence: CDR1 KGHSY, CDR2 FQNENV. This CDR3 has 16 amino acids. The V segment lost 0 bases and the J segment 7 bases; nucleotides outside the gene matches: 5.

As regards this clone: From the germline J gene comes the end of the CDR3, since the read stops 3 residues before it. The chain has TRBV18 and TRBJ2-1; 12 bases are a match to TRBD2. Germline CDR1 and CDR2: KGHSH and LQKENI. Unmatched junction bases numbered 10, after V lost 3 bases and J lost 4 bases. This CDR3 spans 18 amino acids. Partial CDR3 DNA: TGTGCCAGCTCACCCCTCGGACTAGCGGGATCTTCTTACAATGAG. Amino acids: CASSPLGLAGSSYNE. The whole CDR3 sequence reads CASSPLGLAGSSYNEQFF.

A word on this clone: Coverage ceases 3 residues before the CDR3 finishes, and the germline J gene fills in the end. V usage is TRBV7-2 and J usage is TRBJ1-1; perhaps TRBD1 as D (6 bases). Germline loops: CDR1 SGHTA, CDR2 FQGNSA. CDR3 size: 13 residues. Trimming shortened V by 3 bases and J by 6 bases, and 11 bases separated the two germline ends. The CDR3 protein is CASSLGGGPEAFF. The covered CDR3 bases are TGTGCCAGCAGCTTGGGGGGGGGCCCTGAA.

Worth noting for this clone: The read is 3 residues too short to cover the CDR3 end, so that end is filled in from the germline J gene. The chain carries TRBV7-2 and TRBJ2-7, with 7 bases that match TRBD1. V lost 4 bases, J lost 0 bases, and 6 bases stayed unmatched. The CDR3 is made up of 15 amino acids. CDR1 and CDR2 (germline): SGHTA, FQGNSA. CDR3 amino acids: CASSSGQASSYEQYF. CDR3 DNA (partial): TGTGCCAGCAGCTCAGGACAGGCTAGCTCCTACGAG.

As concerns this clone: The CDR3 goes on 3 residues after the read ends, and that part is filled in from the germline J gene. The chain combines TRBV7-9 with TRBJ1-1; no definite D call. V was shortened by 3 bases and J by 4 bases, with 12 bases between the two germline ends. CDR1 and CDR2 (germline): SEHNR, FQNEAQ (reference sequence). This CDR3 comprises 14 residues. The CDR3 DNA, read in part, is TGTGCCAGCAGCTTTAGTATCTCCGTCACTGAA. Its translation: CASSFSISVTE. The whole CDR3 protein reads CASSFSISVTEAFF.

The CDR3 sequence is CASNKGTGGNTIYF. Partial CDR3 DNA: TGTGCCAGCAACAAGGGGACAGGGGGAAACACC. This rearrangement joins TRBV7-8 to TRBJ1-3; 9 nucleotides line up with TRBD1. Coverage ceases 3 residues before the CDR3 finishes, and the germline J gene fills in the end. The ends lost 7 bases at V and 4 bases at J; junction bases unmatched: 5. Germline assignment: CDR1 SGHVS and CDR2 FQNEAQ. The CDR3 consists of 14 residues.

In the case of this clone: Read coverage stops 3 residues before the CDR3 terminus; the germline J gene supplies the remainder. The rearrangement links TRBV28 to TRBJ2-1; D not resolved. The CDR3 runs to 14 residues. CDR1 is MDHEN and CDR2 is SYDVKM in the germline V gene. Trimming removed 6 bases at V and 1 base at J, with 10 bases between. The CDR3 spells CASSPSGSYNEQFF. The CDR3 DNA, read in part, is TGTGCCAGCAGCCCCTCCGGGTCCTACAATGAG.

For this clone: The sequenced fragment ends 3 residues before the CDR3 boundary, so the rest is inferred from the germline J gene. This sequence joins TRBV6-2 or TRBV6-3 and TRBJ2-3, with D possibly being TRBD2 (7 bases). Trimming pared 2 bases from V and 2 bases from J, leaving 11 bases between. The CDR3 consists of 15 residues. Looked up from germline, CDR1 is MNHEY and CDR2 is SVGEGT. The CDR3 here is CASSYGGGNTDTQYF. The DNA read from the CDR3 is TGTGCCAGCAGTTACGGCGGGGGCAACACAGATACG.

As to this clone: The read ends 3 residues early relative to the CDR3; the germline J gene fills the gap. The gene calls are TRBV20-1 and TRBJ1-5; perhaps TRBD1 as D (6 bases). Trimming pared 7 bases from V and 4 bases from J, leaving 11 bases between. Germline CDR1 and CDR2: DFQATT and SNEGSKA (reference sequence). The CDR3 sequence is 12 residues long. The CDR3 loop is CSGIQGNQPQHF. Partial CDR3 DNA: TGCAGTGGAATACAGGGAAATCAGCCC.

Points on this clone: The read comes to an end 3 residues before the CDR3 does, leaving the germline J gene to fill in the end. The chain employs TRBV7-2 and TRBJ2-1; 7 bases map to TRBD2. The germline V gene encodes CDR1 SGHTA and CDR2 FQGNSA. The CDR3 runs to 15 residues. V gave up 5 bases and J gave up 5 bases; unmatched junction bases: 9. CDR3 bases read: TGTGCCAGCAGCCGATTAGGGACTACCCACAATGAG. Encoded protein: CASSRLGTTHNE. The whole CDR3 sequence is CASSRLGTTHNEQFF.

Details on this clone: The read gets to within 3 residues of the CDR3 end, and the germline J gene fills in the rest. The chain carries TRBV5-1 and TRBJ1-5, with D possibly matching TRBD1 (5 bases). This CDR3 contains 15 residues. Germline V gene lookup returns CDR1 SGHRS and CDR2 YFSETQ. V gave up 4 bases and J gave up 4 bases, with 15 bases separating them. Partial CDR3 DNA: TGCGCCAGCAGCGGATTCAGGGAAAGGAATCAGCCC. Its protein product is CASSGFRERNQP. The full CDR3 protein is CASSGFRERNQPQHF.

Note on this clone: The CDR3 is cut off 3 residues early in the read; its end comes from the germline J gene. The chain combines TRBV6-2 or TRBV6-3 with TRBJ1-5; 11 bases are a match to TRBD1. CDR3 size: 15 residues. V was clipped by 6 bases and J by 7 bases; unmatched bases: 8. CDR1 and CDR2 (germline): MNHEY, SVGEGT. CDR3 sequence: CASRRTGGDRQPQHF. The sequenced part of the CDR3 DNA is TGTGCCAGCAGGCGGACAGGGGGCGACAGACAGCCC.

With regard to this clone: The observed sequence ends 3 residues before the CDR3 terminus, with the missing tail filled in from the germline J gene. This rearrangement joins TRBV30 to TRBJ2-3; D may be TRBD1 (6 bases). V gave up 1 base and J gave up 3 bases, with 11 bases separating them. CDR1 is GTSNPN, CDR2 SVGIG, per germline (reference sequence). This CDR3 has 14 residues. Here the CDR3 reads CAWSEIQGTDTQYF. CDR3 bases read: TGTGCCTGGAGTGAGATCCAGGGGACAGATACG.

Points on this clone: The DNA ends 3 residues before the CDR3 does, and the rest of the CDR3 is filled in from the germline J gene. The V call is TRBV30, the J call TRBJ2-5; D unclear. Trimming stripped 1 base from V and 0 bases from J, with 12 bases between. This CDR3 has 15 amino acids. From germline, CDR1 is GTSNPN and CDR2 SVGIG (reference sequence). The covered CDR3 bases are TGTGCCTGGAGTGCCAACCGGGTCTACCAAGAGACC. Its translation: CAWSANRVYQET. From start to end, the CDR3 is CAWSANRVYQETQYF.

To note about this clone: The read gets to within 3 residues of the CDR3 end, and the germline J gene fills in the rest. The chain couples TRBV12-3 or TRBV12-4 to TRBJ2-1, with TRBD2 matching 8 bases. CDR3 length: 15 residues. The junction had 9 bases not matched to a gene; V was cut back by 7 bases and J by 4 bases. The CDR3 bases that were read are TGTGCCAGCAAGCAGGGGCTAGCGGGTTACAATGAG. Its protein is CASKQGLAGYNE. From start to end, the CDR3 is CASKQGLAGYNEQFF.

To note about this clone: The read stops 3 residues short of the end of the CDR3; the missing end is completed from the germline J gene. The genes are TRBV20-1 and TRBJ1-2; D is unresolved. Trimming stripped 6 bases from V and 0 bases from J, with 20 bases between. This CDR3 region has 16 residues. Germline V lookup: CDR1 DFQATT, CDR2 SNEGSKA (reference sequence). The CDR3 loop reads CSANPRVDSANYGYTF. The sequenced part of the CDR3 DNA is TGCAGTGCCAACCCCCGCGTGGACTCAGCTAACTATGGC.

On this clone itself: The CDR3 end falls 3 residues outside the read, so it is completed with the germline J gene. The chain uses TRBV5-4 and TRBJ2-1; 9 bases fit TRBD2. This CDR3 has 16 amino acids. CDR1 is SGHNT, CDR2 YYREEE, per germline (reference sequence). Unmatched junction bases numbered 5, after V lost 0 bases and J lost 4 bases. CDR3 DNA, as far as it was read: TGTGCCAGCAGCTTGGAAGGCGCGGGAGGGTACAATGAG. Translated: CASSLEGAGGYNE. The CDR3 as a whole reads CASSLEGAGGYNEQFF.

Concerning this clone itself: The missing CDR3 end, 3 residues past where the read stops, is filled in from the germline J gene. This chain links TRBV2 with TRBJ2-1, with TRBD2 matching over 11 bases. From germline, CDR1 is SNHLY and CDR2 FYNNEI. The CDR3 length is 15 residues. V lost 7 bases to trimming and J lost 5 bases; unmatched junction nucleotides: 7. This CDR3 is CASISGTSGNNEQFF. Incomplete CDR3 DNA: TGTGCCAGCATCTCGGGGACTAGCGGAAACAATGAG. Full variable domain (rest looked up from reference TRBV2 and TRBJ2-1): EPEVTQTPSHQVTQMGQEVILRCVPISNHLYFYWYRQILGQKVEFLVSFYNNEISEKSEIFDDQFSVERPDGSNFTLKIRSTKLEDSAMYFCASISGTSGNNEQFFGPGTRLTVL.

In the case of this clone: A read error may account for a junction end that differs from germline. The CDR3 end falls 3 residues outside the read, so it is completed with the germline J gene. Other DNA sequences in this specimen translate into the identical CDR3. The V call is TRBV18, the J call TRBJ1-3; the D gene is possibly TRBD1 (6 bases). The CDR3 has 15 residues. Germline CDR1 is KGHSH and CDR2 is LQKENI. The CDR3: CASCGNDAPGDTIYF. The covered CDR3 bases are TGTGCCAGCTGCGGGAATGACGCCCCCGGGGACACG.

Comment on this clone: With the read ending 3 residues before the CDR3 end, the germline J gene is used to fill in that end. The V call is TRBV6-1, the J call TRBJ2-3; tentatively, D is TRBD1 or TRBD2 (5 bases each). V was shortened by 1 base and J by 2 bases, with 7 bases between the two germline ends. The CDR3 consists of 14 residues. Germline loops: CDR1 MNHNS, CDR2 SASEGT. The CDR3 DNA, read in part, is TGTGCCAGCAGTGAAGGAGGGGTCACAGATACG. This sequence encodes CASSEGGVTDT. The full CDR3 protein reads CASSEGGVTDTQYF.

About this clone: The CDR3 end falls 3 residues outside the read, so it is completed with the germline J gene. Other DNA variants within this sample encode the same CDR3. This sequence joins TRBV18 and TRBJ1-3; D uncertain. V shed 0 bases and J shed 6 bases, with 12 bases lying between them. Germline CDR1 and CDR2: KGHSH and LQKENI. This CDR3 has 15 amino acids. CDR3 residues: CASSPPPRVENTIYF. The sequenced CDR3 bases are TGTGCCAGCTCACCACCGCCGAGGGTTGAAAACACC.

CDR3 DNA, as far as it was read: TGTGCCAGCAGCTTTCAGGGAACCCTTAATGAG. Protein: CASSFQGTLNE. The full CDR3 sequence reads CASSFQGTLNEQFF. This chain connects TRBV7-2 to TRBJ2-1; D is perhaps TRBD1 (5 bases). The CDR3 is cut off 3 residues early in the read; its end comes from the germline J gene. Germline CDR1 reads SGHTA; CDR2 reads FQGNSA. CDR3 length: 14 amino acids. Trimming cost V 3 bases and J 7 bases, with 13 bases left between them.

Of note for this clone: The sequence runs out 3 residues before the end of the CDR3; the remainder is reconstructed from the germline J gene. The chain links TRBV20-1 to TRBJ2-1; 8 nucleotides agree with TRBD2. The CDR3 totals 13 residues. V lost 3 bases and J lost 9; bases outside the gene matches: 7. Germline V gene sequence: CDR1 DFQATT, CDR2 SNEGSKA (reference sequence). The part of the CDR3 DNA that was read is TGCAGTGCTAGCGGGGGGGCCAGGGGTGAG. Residues: CSASGGARGE. The complete CDR3 sequence is CSASGGARGEQFF.

In the case of this clone: The read terminates 3 residues ahead of where the CDR3 ends, so the germline J gene completes it. This rearrangement joins TRBV19 to TRBJ2-2, with TRBD1 identical over 7 bases. Germline assignment: CDR1 LNHDA and CDR2 SQIVND (reference sequence). CDR3 length equals 14 residues. CDR3: CASSWTGYNEKLFF. The covered CDR3 bases are TGTGCCAGTAGTTGGACAGGTTATAATGAAAAG. Full variable domain (rest looked up from reference TRBV19 and TRBJ2-2): DGGITQSPKYLFRKEGQNVTLSCEQNLNHDAMYWYRQDPGQGLRLIYYSQIVNDFQKGDIAEGYSVSREKKESFPLTVTSAQKNPTAFYLCASSWTGYNEKLFFGEGSRLTVL.